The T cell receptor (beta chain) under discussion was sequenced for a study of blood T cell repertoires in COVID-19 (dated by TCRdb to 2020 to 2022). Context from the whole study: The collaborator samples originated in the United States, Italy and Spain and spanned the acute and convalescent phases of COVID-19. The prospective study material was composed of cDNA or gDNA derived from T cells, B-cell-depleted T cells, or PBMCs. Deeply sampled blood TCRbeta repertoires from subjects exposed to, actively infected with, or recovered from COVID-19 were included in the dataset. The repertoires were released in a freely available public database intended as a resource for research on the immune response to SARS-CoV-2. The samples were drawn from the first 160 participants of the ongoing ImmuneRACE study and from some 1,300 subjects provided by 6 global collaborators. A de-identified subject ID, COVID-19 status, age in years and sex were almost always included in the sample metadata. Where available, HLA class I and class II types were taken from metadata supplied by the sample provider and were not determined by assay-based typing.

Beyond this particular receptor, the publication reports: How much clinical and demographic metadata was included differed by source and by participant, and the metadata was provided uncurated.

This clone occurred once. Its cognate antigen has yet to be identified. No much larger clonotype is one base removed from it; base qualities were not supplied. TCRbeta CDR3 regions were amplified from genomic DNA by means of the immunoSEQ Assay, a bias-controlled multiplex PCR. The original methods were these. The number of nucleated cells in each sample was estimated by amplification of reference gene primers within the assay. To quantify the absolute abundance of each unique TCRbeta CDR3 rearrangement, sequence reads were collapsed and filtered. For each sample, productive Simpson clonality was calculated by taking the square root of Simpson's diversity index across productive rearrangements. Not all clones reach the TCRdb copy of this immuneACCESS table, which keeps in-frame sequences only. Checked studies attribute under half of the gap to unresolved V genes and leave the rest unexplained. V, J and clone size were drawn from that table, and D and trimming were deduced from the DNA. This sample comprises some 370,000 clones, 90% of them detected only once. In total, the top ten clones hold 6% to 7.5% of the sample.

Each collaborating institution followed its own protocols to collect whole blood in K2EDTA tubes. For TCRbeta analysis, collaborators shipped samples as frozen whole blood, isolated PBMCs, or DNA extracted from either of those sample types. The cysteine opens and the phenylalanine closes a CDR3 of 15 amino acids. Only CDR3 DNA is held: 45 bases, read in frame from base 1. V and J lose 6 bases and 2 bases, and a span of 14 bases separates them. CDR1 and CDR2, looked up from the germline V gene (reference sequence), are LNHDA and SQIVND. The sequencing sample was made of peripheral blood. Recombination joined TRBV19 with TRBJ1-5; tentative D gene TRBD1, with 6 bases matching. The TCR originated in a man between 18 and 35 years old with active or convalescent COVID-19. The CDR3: CASSKRDIGNQPQHF. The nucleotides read TGTGCCAGTAGCAAACGGGACATAGGCAATCAGCCCCAGCATTTT.